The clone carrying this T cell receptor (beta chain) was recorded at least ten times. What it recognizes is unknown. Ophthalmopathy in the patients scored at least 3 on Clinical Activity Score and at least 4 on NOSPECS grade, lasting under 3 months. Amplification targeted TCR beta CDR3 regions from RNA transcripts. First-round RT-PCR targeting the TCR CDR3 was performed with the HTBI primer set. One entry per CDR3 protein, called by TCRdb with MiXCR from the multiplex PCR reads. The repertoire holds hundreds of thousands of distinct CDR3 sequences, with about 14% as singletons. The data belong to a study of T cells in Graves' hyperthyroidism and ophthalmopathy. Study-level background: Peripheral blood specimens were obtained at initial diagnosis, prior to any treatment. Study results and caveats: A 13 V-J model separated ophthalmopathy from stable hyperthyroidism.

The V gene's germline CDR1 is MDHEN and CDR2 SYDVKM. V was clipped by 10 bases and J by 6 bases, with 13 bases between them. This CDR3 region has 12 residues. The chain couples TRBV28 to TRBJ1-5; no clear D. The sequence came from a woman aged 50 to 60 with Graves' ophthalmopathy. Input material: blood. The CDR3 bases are TGTGCCACCCAAGATAGTGGTCAGCCCCAGCATTTT. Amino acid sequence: CATQDSGQPQHF. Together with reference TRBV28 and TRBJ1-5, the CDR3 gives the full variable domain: DVKVTQSSRYLVKRTGEKVFLECVQDMDHENMFWYRQDPGLGLRLIYFSYDVKMKEKGDIPEGYSVSREKKERFSLILESASTNQTSMYLCATQDSGQPQHFGDGTRLSIL.